This T cell receptor beta chain was identified during a study of T cell changes during pregnancy in multiple sclerosis. Using immunoSEQ multiplex PCR, the repertoire was profiled, and TCRdb retains in-frame clones only, with some absent. The top ten hold less than 2% of the sample, which has approximately 71,000 clones, roughly 92% seen once. The material sequenced was peripheral blood, taken in the second trimester of pregnancy. The TCR comes from a female donor with multiple sclerosis, enrolled in a pregnancy study.

The CDR3 spells CASRERTGNQPQHF. The CDR3 coding sequence is TGTGCCAGCAGGGAGCGGACAGGGAATCAGCCCCAGCATTTT. This sequence joins TRBV2 and TRBJ1-5, with 8 bases aligning to TRBD1. The junction had 5 bases not matched to a gene; V was cut back by 6 bases and J by 4 bases. The germline V gene encodes CDR1 SNHLY and CDR2 FYNNEI. The CDR3 sequence is 14 residues long.